This T cell receptor beta chain appears in the sequencing data of a study of T cells after yellow fever vaccination. Study-wide context: For low cell numbers, libraries were made with SMART-Seq v4 Ultra Low Input. Study-level results: Weaker, the secondary response peaked sooner, at day 5 versus 15. A small proportion of clonotypes was detected in both the CD4 and CD8 compartments.

Germline assignment: CDR1 SGHKS and CDR2 YYEKEE (reference sequence). V was pared by 0 bases and J by 4 bases, with 7 bases between. The CDR3 consists of 14 residues. This clonotype showed up just a few times. Its antigen remains unknown. Template-switching 5'RACE yielded the TCR cDNA; a universal primer site and UMIs were added in the process. TCRdb itself ran the 5' RACE reads through MiXCR, one entry per CDR3 protein. This table holds 500,000 to 650,000 distinct CDR3 sequences, about 12% found once. This TCR derives from a man aged 25 to 40 who received the YFV17D yellow fever vaccine. The sample was PBMCs, taken on the day of the yellow fever booster vaccination. The chain uses TRBV5-5 and TRBJ1-4, with D unresolved. The DNA for the CDR3 is TGTGCCAGCAGCTTGGATGGTAATAATGAAAAACTGTTTTTT. It is translated as CASSLDGNNEKLFF.